The T cell receptor (beta chain) described here comes from a study of beta chain features in type 1 diabetes. The V gene lost 10 bases and the J gene lost 0 bases, with 10 bases spanning the gap. Germline V CDR1 and CDR2: ENHRY, SYGVKD. The CDR3 covers 13 residues. A few counts support this clone. Every isolated RNA sample was fully reverse transcribed, so sequencing captured expressed TCRB transcripts. The protocol was immunoSEQ multiplex PCR, while the TCRdb copy is restricted to in-frame clones and leaves out a portion. The profile shows some 180,000 clones, roughly an eighth of them singletons. All of the sorted populations showed purity greater than 95%.

The TCR sequence derives from a woman younger than 30 in good health. V and J are TRBV10-3 and TRBJ1-3; the D gene is possibly TRBD1 (6 bases). Sequenced input: central memory CD4+ T cells from blood. As DNA, the CDR3 is TGTGCCAGTACAGGGAGCTCTGGAAACACCATATATTTT. It codes for CASTGSSGNTIYF.